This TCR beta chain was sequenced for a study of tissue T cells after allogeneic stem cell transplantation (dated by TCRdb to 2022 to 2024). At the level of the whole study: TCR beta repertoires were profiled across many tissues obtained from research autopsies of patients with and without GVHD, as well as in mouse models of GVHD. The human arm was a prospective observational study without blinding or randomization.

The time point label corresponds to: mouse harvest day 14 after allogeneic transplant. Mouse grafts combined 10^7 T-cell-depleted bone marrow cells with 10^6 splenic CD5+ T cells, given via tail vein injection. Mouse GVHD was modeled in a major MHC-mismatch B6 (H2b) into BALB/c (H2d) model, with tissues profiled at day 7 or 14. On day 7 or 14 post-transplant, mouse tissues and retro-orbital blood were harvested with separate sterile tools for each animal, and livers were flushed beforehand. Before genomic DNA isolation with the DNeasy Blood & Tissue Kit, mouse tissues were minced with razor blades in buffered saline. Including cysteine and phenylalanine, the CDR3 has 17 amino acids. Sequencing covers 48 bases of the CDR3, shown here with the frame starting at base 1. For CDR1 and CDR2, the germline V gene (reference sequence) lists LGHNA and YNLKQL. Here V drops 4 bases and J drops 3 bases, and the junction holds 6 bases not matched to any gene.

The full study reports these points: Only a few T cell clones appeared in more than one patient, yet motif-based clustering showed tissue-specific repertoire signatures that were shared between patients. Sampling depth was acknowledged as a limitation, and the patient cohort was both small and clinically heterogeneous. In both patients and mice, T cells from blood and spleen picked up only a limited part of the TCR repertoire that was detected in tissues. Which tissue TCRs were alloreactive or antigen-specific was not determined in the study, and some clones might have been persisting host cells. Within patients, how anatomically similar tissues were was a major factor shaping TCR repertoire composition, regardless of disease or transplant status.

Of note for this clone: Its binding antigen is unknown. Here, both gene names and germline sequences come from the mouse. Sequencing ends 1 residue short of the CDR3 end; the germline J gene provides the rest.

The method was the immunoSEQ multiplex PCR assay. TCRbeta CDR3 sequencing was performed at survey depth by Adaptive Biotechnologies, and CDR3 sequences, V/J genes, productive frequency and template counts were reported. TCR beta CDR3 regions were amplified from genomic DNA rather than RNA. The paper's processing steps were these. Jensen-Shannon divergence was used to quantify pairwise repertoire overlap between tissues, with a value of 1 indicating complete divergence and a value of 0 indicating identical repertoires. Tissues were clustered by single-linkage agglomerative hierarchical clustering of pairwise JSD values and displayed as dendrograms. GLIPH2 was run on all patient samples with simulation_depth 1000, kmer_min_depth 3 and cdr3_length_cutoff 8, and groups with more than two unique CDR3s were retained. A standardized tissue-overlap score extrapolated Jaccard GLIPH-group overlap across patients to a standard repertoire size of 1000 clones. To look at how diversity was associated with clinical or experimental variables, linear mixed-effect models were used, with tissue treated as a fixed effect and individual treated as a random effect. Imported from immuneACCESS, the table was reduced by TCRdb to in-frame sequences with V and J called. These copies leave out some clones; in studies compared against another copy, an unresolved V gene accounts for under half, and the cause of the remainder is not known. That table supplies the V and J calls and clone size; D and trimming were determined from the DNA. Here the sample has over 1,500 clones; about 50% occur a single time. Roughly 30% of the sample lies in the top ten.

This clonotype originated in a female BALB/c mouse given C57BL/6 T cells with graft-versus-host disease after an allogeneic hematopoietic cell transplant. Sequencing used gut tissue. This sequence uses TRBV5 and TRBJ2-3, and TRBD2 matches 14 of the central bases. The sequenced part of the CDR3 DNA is TGTGCCAGCAGCCCAGGGACTGGGGGGGCGGGGGCAGAAACGCTGTAT. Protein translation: CASSPGTGGAGAETLY. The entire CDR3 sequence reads CASSPGTGGAGAETLYF.